This T cell receptor (beta chain) was sequenced during a study of blood T cell repertoires in COVID-19. About the study: Sites across the United States, Italy and Spain contributed samples from acute and convalescent COVID-19. Sample material is recorded as cDNA or gDNA derived from T cells, B-cell-depleted T cells, or PBMCs.

The CDR3 runs 15 residues. Germline CDR1 LNHDA, CDR2 SQIVND (reference sequence). V dropped 3 bases and J dropped 7; count of bases not matched to a gene: 6. Sequenced by immunoSEQ multiplex PCR; TCRdb stores in-frame clones only, minus some. There are 210,000 or so clones in the sample; around 80% occur only once, and less than 11% lies in the top ten. This clone was seen only a few times. This clonotype was sampled from a woman at least 80 years old with acute or convalescent COVID-19. This chain uses TRBV19 with TRBJ1-5; 10 positions agree with TRBD1. Sequencing was performed on peripheral blood. The CDR3 nucleotides are TGTGCCAGTAGTATCCGGGACAGGGGCGGGCAGCCCCAGCATTTT. This codes for CASSIRDRGGQPQHF.